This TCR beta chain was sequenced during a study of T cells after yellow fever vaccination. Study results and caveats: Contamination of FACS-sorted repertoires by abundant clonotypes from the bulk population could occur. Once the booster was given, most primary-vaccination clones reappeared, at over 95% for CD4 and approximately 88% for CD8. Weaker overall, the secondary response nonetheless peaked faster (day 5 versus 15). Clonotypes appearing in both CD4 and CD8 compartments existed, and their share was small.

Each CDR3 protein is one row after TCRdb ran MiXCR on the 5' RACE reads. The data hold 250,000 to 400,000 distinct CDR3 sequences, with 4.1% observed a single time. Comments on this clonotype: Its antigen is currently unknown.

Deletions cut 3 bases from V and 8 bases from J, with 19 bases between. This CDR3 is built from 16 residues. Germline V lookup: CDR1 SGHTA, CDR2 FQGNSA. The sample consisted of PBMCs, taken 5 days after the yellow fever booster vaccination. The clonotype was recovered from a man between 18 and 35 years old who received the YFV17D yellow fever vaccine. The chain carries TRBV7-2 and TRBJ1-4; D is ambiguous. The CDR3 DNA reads TGTGCCAGCAGCTTCACGCCGCGAGGACGAGGCGAAAAACTGTTTTTT. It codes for CASSFTPRGRGEKLFF.